The present entry profiles one T cell receptor (beta chain) with its context. The antigen is undetermined. Profiling relied on immunoSEQ multiplex PCR, and the TCRdb table lists in-frame clones only, not all of them. The profile shows around 2,000,000 clones, 85% to 95% of them singletons. This specimen comes from a study of shared clonotypes between healthy human individuals. Notes on the study in general: The naive CD4 repertoires of several donors were compared, and about 5% of clonotypes were shared.

The naive CD8 subset, CD45RO-negative cells positively selected for CCR7, excluded terminally differentiated effector memory CD45RA+ cells. V was pared by 2 bases and J by 4 bases, with 11 bases between. The CDR3 spans 15 residues. Germline CDR1 and CDR2: SGHVS and FNYEAQ. This chain joins TRBV7-6 and TRBJ2-2, with D tentatively TRBD1 or TRBD2 (5 bases each). The sequenced sample consisted of naive CD8+ T cells from PBMCs. This sequence was found in a man between 18 and 35 years old in good health. Some clones in this sample may be carry-over from other donors' samples. The CDR3 nucleotides read TGTGCCAGCAGCTTAATTGGGGGTGGCACCGGGGAGCTGTTTTTT. Translation: CASSLIGGGTGELFF. Variable domain in full (rest from reference TRBV7-6 and TRBJ2-2): GAGVSQSPRYKVTKRGQDVALRCDPISGHVSLYWYRQALGQGPEFLTYFNYEAQQDKSGLPNDRFSAERPEGSISTLTIQRTEQRDSAMYRCASSLIGGGTGELFFGEGSRLTVL.